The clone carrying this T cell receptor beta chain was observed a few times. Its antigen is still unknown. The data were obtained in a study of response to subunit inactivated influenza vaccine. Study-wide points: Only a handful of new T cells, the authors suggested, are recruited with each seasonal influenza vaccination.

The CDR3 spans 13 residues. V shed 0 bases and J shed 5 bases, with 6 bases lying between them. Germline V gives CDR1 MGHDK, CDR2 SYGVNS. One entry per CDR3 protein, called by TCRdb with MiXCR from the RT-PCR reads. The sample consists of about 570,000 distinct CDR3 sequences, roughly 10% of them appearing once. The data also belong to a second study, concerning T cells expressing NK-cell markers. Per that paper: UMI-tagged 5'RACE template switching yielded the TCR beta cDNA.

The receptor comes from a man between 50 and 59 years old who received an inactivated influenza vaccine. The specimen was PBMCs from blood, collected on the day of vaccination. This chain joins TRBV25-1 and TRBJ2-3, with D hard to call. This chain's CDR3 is CASSEYSRDTQYF. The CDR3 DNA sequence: TGTGCCAGCAGTGAATACAGTAGAGATACGCAGTATTTT.